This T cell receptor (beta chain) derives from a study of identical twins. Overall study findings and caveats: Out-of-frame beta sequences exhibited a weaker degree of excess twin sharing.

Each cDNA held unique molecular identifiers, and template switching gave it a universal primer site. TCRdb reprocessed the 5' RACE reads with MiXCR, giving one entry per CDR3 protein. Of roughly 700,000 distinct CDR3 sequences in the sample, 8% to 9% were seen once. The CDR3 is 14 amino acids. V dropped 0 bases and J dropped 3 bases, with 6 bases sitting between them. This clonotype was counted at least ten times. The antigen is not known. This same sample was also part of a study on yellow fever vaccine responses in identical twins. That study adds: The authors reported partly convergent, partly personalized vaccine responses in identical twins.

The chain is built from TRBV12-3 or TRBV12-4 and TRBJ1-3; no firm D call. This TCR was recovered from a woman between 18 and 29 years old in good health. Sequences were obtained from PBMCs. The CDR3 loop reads CASSLADGGNTIYF. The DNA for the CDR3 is TGTGCCAGCAGTTTAGCTGACGGTGGAAACACCATATATTTT.